Given below is one T cell receptor beta chain in context. This record comes from a study of blood T cell repertoires in COVID-19. Background on the study: Acute-phase and convalescent COVID-19 samples originated in the United States, Italy and Spain. PBMCs, B-cell-depleted T cells, or T cells were the source of the cDNA or gDNA that made up the material.

How the authors handled the data: Estimation of nucleated cell counts was performed using reference gene primer amplification. The repertoire was sequenced with immunoSEQ multiplex PCR; TCRdb's copy has only in-frame clones and lacks some. V, J and clone size are taken as reported in that table, and D and trimming were inferred from the DNA itself. There are about 97,000 clones in the sample; around 73% occur only once, and around 9.8% lies in the top ten. CDR1 KGHDR and CDR2 SFDVKD come from the germline V gene. V was trimmed by 3 bases and J by 6 bases, leaving 17 bases between them. The CDR3 is made up of 16 amino acids.

Sequencing used peripheral blood. The clonotype originates from a man aged 60 to 69 with active or convalescent COVID-19. This rearrangement joins TRBV24-1 to TRBJ2-1; D perhaps matches TRBD2 (6 bases). DNA for the CDR3: TGTGCCACCAGTGATATAACCGGGACTCGCATCAATGAGCAGTTCTTC. It translates to CATSDITGTRINEQFF.